Listed below are T cell receptor beta chains from one sample, sequenced in a study of response to subunit inactivated influenza vaccine. TCRdb reprocessed the RT-PCR reads via MiXCR and lists one record per CDR3 protein. Among roughly 650,000 distinct CDR3 sequences listed, 13% to 15% were seen once. The input for sequencing was PBMCs from blood, taken less than 15 days before vaccination. All receptors come from a man aged 45-60 years who received an inactivated influenza vaccine. Each CDR3 is given with its conserved first and last residue. D genes are given only for firm matches. Not all rows give a size; the values are once, few, many and, for expanded clones, a class.

size,D,V,length,J,DNA,CDR3
NA,TRBD2,TRBV6-1,17,TRBJ2-3,TGTGCCAGCCAGGGACTAGCGGGGGGGGGATCCGCAGATACGCAGTATTTT,CASQGLAGGGSADTQYF
NA,TRBD1,TRBV14,15,TRBJ1-2,TGTGCCAGCAGCCAAGGACCTGGACAGGAGAATGGCTACACCTTC,CASSQGPGQENGYTF
many,NA,TRBV28,17,TRBJ2-1,TGTGCCAGCAGTTGGGGTCGAGGGGGAGATCTGTTCAATGAGCAGTTCTTC,CASSWGRGGDLFNEQFF
few,NA,TRBV7-9,11,TRBJ2-7,TGTGCCATCCCGGGGGCCCACGAGCAGTACTTC,CAIPGAHEQYF
few,NA,TRBV19,15,TRBJ2-2,TGTGCCAGTAGCCCGACAATCTCAAACACCGGGGAGCTGTTTTTT,CASSPTISNTGELFF
NA,TRBD1,TRBV20-1,14,TRBJ2-7,TGCAGTGCTAGAGACCCACGGGACAGCTACGAGCAGTACTTC,CSARDPRDSYEQYF
NA,TRBD1,TRBV5-6,15,TRBJ2-1,TGTGCCAGCAGCTTAGCAGGGGGATTACAATCTGAGCAGTTCTTC,CASSLAGGLQSEQFF
few,NA,TRBV6-1,16,TRBJ2-1,TGTGCCACGTCCAGTGCTAGCGAGGGGGGGTACAATGAGCAGTTCTTC,CATSSASEGGYNEQFF
NA,TRBD2,TRBV7-2,22,TRBJ2-6,TGTGCCAGCAGACGTTTTTCTCTTCGCGGGGGGTGGAAGTACTCTGGGGCCAACGTCCTGACTTTC,CASRRFSLRGGWKYSGANVLTF
few,NA,TRBV6-2/TRBV6-3,14,TRBJ2-7,TGTGCCAGCAGATCCGGGACTGCAGCCTACGAGCAGTACTTC,CASRSGTAAYEQYF
NA,TRBD1,TRBV28,20,TRBJ2-6,TGTGCCAGCAGTTTAGTCGTGAGGTGGGGGACAGCATCTGGGGCCAACGTCCTGACTTTC,CASSLVVRWGTASGANVLTF
few,NA,TRBV4-1,14,TRBJ2-7,TGCGCCAGCAGCCTGGGAGCCCCTTCCTACGAGCAGTACTTC,CASSLGAPSYEQYF
few,NA,TRBV6-5,16,TRBJ1-1,TGTGCCAGCAGTTACTTTTTCAGGGGAGAGGGCACTGAAGCTTTCTTT,CASSYFFRGEGTEAFF
few,NA,TRBV5-1,14,TRBJ2-7,TGCGCCAGCAGCTTGGGACAGCTTGGGCACGAGCAGTACTTC,CASSLGQLGHEQYF
few,TRBD1,TRBV27,17,TRBJ2-7,TGTGCCAGCAGTTTTATAGGCCCGGCAGGGGGCTTGTACGAGCAGTACTTC,CASSFIGPAGGLYEQYF
many,NA,TRBV28,16,TRBJ2-1,TGTGCCAGCAGTGTGACAGCCGGGACACCTTACAATGAGCAGTTCTTC,CASSVTAGTPYNEQFF
NA,NA,TRBV10-3,16,TRBJ2-5,TGTGCCACGCACCCCGGGACCCATACGCCTCAAGAGACCCAGTACTTC,CATHPGTHTPQETQYF
NA,NA,TRBV28,11,TRBJ2-1,TGTGCCAGCAGTCCCCAGGATGAGCAGTTCTTC,CASSPQDEQFF
few,NA,TRBV25-1,14,TRBJ2-7,TGTGCCAGCAGTGAAACAGGGATTAAGTACGAGCAGTACTTC,CASSETGIKYEQYF
NA,NA,TRBV6-2/TRBV6-3,15,TRBJ2-5,TGTGCCAGCAGTTACCCGTGGAACGACCAAGAGACCCAGTACTTC,CASSYPWNDQETQYF
NA,NA,TRBV4-1,15,TRBJ1-5,TGCGCCAGCAGCCGGATAGACAATGGCAATCAGCCCCAGCATTTT,CASSRIDNGNQPQHF
few,NA,TRBV4-1,15,TRBJ1-5,TGCGCCAGCAGCCAAGGTCGGTCAGGGAATCAGCCCCAGCATTTT,CASSQGRSGNQPQHF
few,NA,TRBV20-1,13,TRBJ1-1,TGCAGTGCAGCACTCGAAGGGGGTGCCGAAGCTTTCTTT,CSAALEGGAEAFF
many,TRBD2,TRBV24-1,14,TRBJ2-7,TGTGCCACCAGGGGACTAGCGGGAGTGCACGAGCAGTACTTC,CATRGLAGVHEQYF
NA,NA,TRBV9,15,TRBJ2-7,TGTGCCAGCAGCGCGGATCCGGGACGGACCTACGAGCAGTACTTC,CASSADPGRTYEQYF
few,NA,TRBV27,13,TRBJ1-5,TGTGCCAGCAGTAATAGCCGCAATCAGCCCCAGCATTTT,CASSNSRNQPQHF
few,NA,TRBV5-1,11,TRBJ1-2,TGCGCCAGCAGCACGGACTATGGCTACACCTTC,CASSTDYGYTF
NA,NA,TRBV4-2,15,TRBJ2-5,TGTGCCAGCAGCCAAGATCTAGAGCAGCCTGAGACCCAGTACTTC,CASSQDLEQPETQYF
few,TRBD2,TRBV5-1,14,TRBJ2-1,TGCGCCAGCAGCTTGTCTCTCTCGGGAGGTGAGCAGTTCTTC,CASSLSLSGGEQFF
NA,NA,TRBV9,16,TRBJ2-2,TGTGCCAGCAGCCCCAGTACAGGGTTTGGTACCGGGGAGCTGTTTTTT,CASSPSTGFGTGELFF
NA,NA,TRBV28,11,TRBJ1-1,TGTGCCAGCAGTTTACAGTATGAAGCTTTCTTT,CASSLQYEAFF
many,NA,TRBV7-9,14,TRBJ1-1,TGTGCCAGCAGCTTAAAGGGTGCGGACACTGAAGCTTTCTTT,CASSLKGADTEAFF
NA,NA,TRBV12-3/TRBV12-4,11,TRBJ2-1,TGTGCCAGCAGTTGGAGGGACGAGCAGTTCTTC,CASSWRDEQFF
NA,NA,TRBV9,10,TRBJ2-6,TGTGCCAGCAGCGGGTCCGTCCTGACTTTC,CASSGSVLTF
NA,TRBD1,TRBV4-2,14,TRBJ2-4,TGTGCCAGCAGCCAAGTGGGGACAGGGGCCATTCAGTACTTC,CASSQVGTGAIQYF
NA,TRBD2,TRBV9,15,TRBJ2-2,TGTGCCAGCAGCGTATTAGCGGGAAGGACCGGGGAGCTGTTTTTT,CASSVLAGRTGELFF
many,NA,TRBV7-2,15,TRBJ2-2,TGTGCCAGCAAACGGGGCTCCTCTGTGATCGGGGAGCTGTTTTTT,CASKRGSSVIGELFF
NA,TRBD2,TRBV6-1,13,TRBJ2-1,TGTGCCTTCGCGGGGGGCTCCTACAATGAGCAGTTCTTC,CAFAGGSYNEQFF
many,TRBD2,TRBV9,14,TRBJ2-3,TGTGCCAGCAACCCCGCGGGGGGTGCAGATACGCAGTATTTT,CASNPAGGADTQYF
NA,TRBD2,TRBV5-5,15,TRBJ2-1,TGTGCCAGCAGCTTACCGGGAGCGGGATACAATGAGCAGTTCTTC,CASSLPGAGYNEQFF
NA,NA,TRBV5-1,15,TRBJ2-7,TGCGCCAGCAGCTTGGCCACGACAGTCCCCTACGAGCAGTACTTC,CASSLATTVPYEQYF
NA,NA,TRBV4-3,14,TRBJ2-3,TGCGCCAGCAGCCAAGAACTAGCCACAGATACGCAGTATTTT,CASSQELATDTQYF
NA,NA,TRBV28,15,TRBJ2-7,TGTGCCAGCACCTCCGGGCAGGTATTCTCCTACGAGCAGTACTTC,CASTSGQVFSYEQYF
NA,TRBD2,TRBV20-1,16,TRBJ2-1,TGCAGTGCTAGCGCCCGGGGACTAGCGGGGGTCGATGAGCAGTTCTTC,CSASARGLAGVDEQFF
few,NA,TRBV2,14,TRBJ2-1,TGTGCCAGCAATGAGGCGGGACGGTCCGATGAGCAGTTCTTC,CASNEAGRSDEQFF